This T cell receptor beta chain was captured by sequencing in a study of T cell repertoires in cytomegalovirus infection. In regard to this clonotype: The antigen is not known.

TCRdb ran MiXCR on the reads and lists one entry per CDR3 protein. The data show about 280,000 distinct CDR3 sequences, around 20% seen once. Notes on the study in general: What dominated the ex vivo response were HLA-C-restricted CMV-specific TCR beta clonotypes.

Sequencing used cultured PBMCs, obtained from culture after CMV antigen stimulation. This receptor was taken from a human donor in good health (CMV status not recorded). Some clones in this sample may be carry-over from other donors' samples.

The CDR3 reads CATSDSAGGFAGELFF. The CDR3 DNA follows: TGTGCCACCAGTGATTCAGCGGGAGGGTTCGCCGGGGAGCTGTTTTTT. J is TRBJ2-2 and V is TRBV24-1, with 10 bases identical to TRBD2. This CDR3 contains 16 residues. V lost 2 bases to trimming and J lost 6 bases; unmatched junction nucleotides: 5. Germline V gene data show CDR1 as KGHDR and CDR2 as SFDVKD.